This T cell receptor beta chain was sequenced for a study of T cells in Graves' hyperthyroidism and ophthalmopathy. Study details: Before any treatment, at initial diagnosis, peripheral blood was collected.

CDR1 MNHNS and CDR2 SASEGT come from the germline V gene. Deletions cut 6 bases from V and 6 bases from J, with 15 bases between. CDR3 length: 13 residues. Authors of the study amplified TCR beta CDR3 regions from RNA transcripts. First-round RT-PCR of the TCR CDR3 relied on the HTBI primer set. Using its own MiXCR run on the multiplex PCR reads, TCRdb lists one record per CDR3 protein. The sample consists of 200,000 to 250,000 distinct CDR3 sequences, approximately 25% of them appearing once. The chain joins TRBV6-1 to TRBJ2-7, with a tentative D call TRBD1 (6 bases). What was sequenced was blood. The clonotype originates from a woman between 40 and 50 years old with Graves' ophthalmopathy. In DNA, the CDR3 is TGTGCCAGCAGAGACCGAGGGGGATCCGAGCAGTACTTC. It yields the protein CASRDRGGSEQYF.